The rows below give T cell receptor beta chains drawn from one sample of a study of cytomegalovirus exposure and HLA in healthy donors. Sequencing was performed with immunoSEQ multiplex PCR; in TCRdb, only in-frame clones are kept and a portion is missing. Its clone listing holds around 190,000 clones. The material sequenced was PBMCs. These receptors originate from a young woman in good health and CMV-seropositive. CDR3s include the opening cysteine and the closing phenylalanine or tryptophan. Fields, in order: CDR3 DNA, CDR3 protein, D gene, J gene, CDR3 length, V gene. The D gene is left open where the match is weak.

TGCGCCAGCAGCCCGGACGGGGGGTCGGGGAACACTGAAGCTTTCTTT	CASSPDGGSGNTEAFF	-	TRBJ1-1	16	TRBV5-1
TGTGCCAGCAGCGTAGAGGGGAAGTCCTTCTATGGCTACACCTTC	CASSVEGKSFYGYTF	-	TRBJ1-2	15	TRBV9
TGTGCCAGCAGCTTAGAGACCCCGGGCACCGGGGAGCTGTTTTTT	CASSLETPGTGELFF	-	TRBJ2-2	15	TRBV11-1
TGCAGCGTTACTGGCGGTAGGAACGAGCAGTACTTC	CSVTGGRNEQYF	-	TRBJ2-7	12	TRBV29-1
TGCGCCAGCAGCTTGATGGGGGACACTGAAAAACTGTTTTTT	CASSLMGDTEKLFF	-	TRBJ1-4	14	TRBV5-1
TGTGCCAGCAGCTTTTCGCCCCGGGGGGAGCTGTTTTTT	CASSFSPRGELFF	-	TRBJ2-2	13	TRBV5-4
TGCGCCAGCAGCCAAGGGGTCGGGTATAGCTCCTACAATGAGCAGTTCTTC	CASSQGVGYSSYNEQFF	-	TRBJ2-1	17	TRBV4-3
TGTGCCAGCAGCGCCAGCGGGGGGCGGACCGGGGAGCTGTTTTTT	CASSASGGRTGELFF	TRBD2	TRBJ2-2	15	TRBV5-8
TGTGCCAGCAGTCAGGACACGGGCGGGGATGAAGCTTTCTTT	CASSQDTGGDEAFF	-	TRBJ1-1	14	TRBV6-5
TGCGCCAGCAGCTGGAGGGACGCCGGGGAGCTGCTTTTT	CASSWRDAGELLF	-	TRBJ2-2	13	TRBV5-1
TGTGCCAGCAACCTTAACCGACAGAGCCCCTACGAGCAGTACTTC	CASNLNRQSPYEQYF	-	TRBJ2-7	15	TRBV6-1
TGTGCCAGGTGGGACAGGGTGAACGGCTACACCTTC	CARWDRVNGYTF	TRBD1	TRBJ1-2	12	TRBV28
TGCAGCGTTGGGAGTCGGGCTAACTATGGCTACACCTTC	CSVGSRANYGYTF	-	TRBJ1-2	13	TRBV29-1
TGCGCCAGCAGCCATCCCGATAGGCCAGCGGGAGAGATAGATACGCAGTATTTT	CASSHPDRPAGEIDTQYF	TRBD2	TRBJ2-3	18	TRBV4-1
TGTGCCAGCAGTGGGGACAGGGCAGGGAAACTGTTTTTT	CASSGDRAGKLFF	TRBD1	TRBJ1-4	13	TRBV6-5
TGCGCCAGCAGCTTAGGTATACACCCTAGGGAAAAACTGTTTTTT	CASSLGIHPREKLFF	-	TRBJ1-4	15	TRBV5-1
TGCGCCAGCAGCGAGGGGACAGGTGGACGATCGGGCGGCACTGAAGCTTTCTTT	CASSEGTGGRSGGTEAFF	TRBD1	TRBJ1-1	18	TRBV5-1
TGTGCCATCAGTGGACAGGGGAATTCGAACACCATATATTTT	CAISGQGNSNTIYF	TRBD1	TRBJ1-3	14	TRBV10-3
TGTGCCAGCATCTGGACTCTGATGACTGAAGCTTTCTTT	CASIWTLMTEAFF	-	TRBJ1-1	13	TRBV28
TGTGCCAGCAGCCTCGACAGGGGGCGGGAGACCCAGTACTTC	CASSLDRGRETQYF	TRBD1	TRBJ2-5	14	TRBV11-2
TGTGCCAGCAGTCCCCTCTCCGCGGGGGGGCTTAATGAGCAGTTCTTC	CASSPLSAGGLNEQFF	TRBD2	TRBJ2-1	16	TRBV27
TGTGCCATCAGCCAGAGGGGTCAAACAGGGGGCTATGGCTACACCTTC	CAISQRGQTGGYGYTF	TRBD1	TRBJ1-2	16	TRBV10-3